Here is one TCR beta chain with its context. This clonotype was seen repeatedly, ten times or more. The target of this receptor is not known. Per-nucleotide qualities are absent, and no much larger clonotype sits a single base away. Libraries were made using PCR. Data came from an Illumina HiSeq 2500. TCR libraries were prepared with molecular barcoding, using unique molecular identifiers to normalize TCRbeta repertoire quantification. TCRdb applied fastp at Q25 and MiXCR to the public reads, then kept only in-frame beta chains. For every CDR3 protein sequence, its rows merge into one entry that carries the most common genes and DNA. The sample table contains 150,000 to 250,000 distinct CDR3 sequences; only one count was recorded for 5% to 7.5% of them. The ten largest make up approximately 4.1% of the sample. The CDR3 measures 15 amino acids from cysteine to phenylalanine. Only the CDR3 region is kept as DNA, spanning 45 bases read in frame from base 1. As encoded in the germline V gene, CDR1 is MNHEY while CDR2 is SVGEGT. V ends up 5 bases short and J 3 bases short, with an unmatched junction base count of 2.

The treatment or condition label, read with the paper, signifies: allogeneic hematopoietic cell transplantation with graft depleted of TCRalphabeta T cells and CD19 B cells. TCRalphabeta/CD19-depleted allogeneic hematopoietic cell grafts were given to the transplant recipients, all of whom were children. The data belong to a study of T-cell reconstitution after alpha-beta-depleted transplantation in children (dated by TCRdb to about 2016). Some background on the complete study: T-cell immune reconstitution after TCRalphabeta/CD19-depleted allogeneic hematopoietic cell transplantation in children was quantitatively tracked in the study by means of TCR repertoire profiling. Overall study results and their limits: The high TCRbeta diversity at day 60 in some patients was ascribed to recipient T cells and intrathymic progenitors that had survived conditioning. Over subsequent months, a decline in hyperexpanded clone frequencies was noted, and after one year, T-cell counts and TCRbeta diversity were mostly ascribed to newly produced T cells. About two months after transplant, the apparently early recovery of alphabetaT-cell counts reportedly depended on just several hundred clones that had expanded rapidly and came from non-depleted graft cells.

Rearrangement joined TRBV6-2 or TRBV6-3 to TRBJ2-7, with 15 junctional bases fitting TRBD2. This receptor was identified in a girl under three years old with combined immunodeficiency, due to receive a stem cell transplant. The sequencing here drew on PBMCs, taken before TCRalphabeta/CD19-depleted stem cell transplant. CDR3 reads: CASSMGLAGGYEQYF. The DNA sequence follows: TGTGCCAGCAGTATGGGACTAGCGGGAGGCTACGAGCAGTACTTC.